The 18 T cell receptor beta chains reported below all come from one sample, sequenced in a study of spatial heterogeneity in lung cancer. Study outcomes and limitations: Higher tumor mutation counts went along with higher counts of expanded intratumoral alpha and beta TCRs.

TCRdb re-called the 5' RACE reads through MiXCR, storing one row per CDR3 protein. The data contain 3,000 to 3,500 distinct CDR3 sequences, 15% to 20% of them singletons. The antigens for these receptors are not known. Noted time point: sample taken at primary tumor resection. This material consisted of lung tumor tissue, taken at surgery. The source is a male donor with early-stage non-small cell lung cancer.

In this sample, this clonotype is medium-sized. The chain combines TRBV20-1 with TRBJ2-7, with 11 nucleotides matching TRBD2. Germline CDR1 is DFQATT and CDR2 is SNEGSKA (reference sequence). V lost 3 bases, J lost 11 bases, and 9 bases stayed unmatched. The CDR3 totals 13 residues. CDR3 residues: CSASVVAGGLKYF. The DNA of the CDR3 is TGCAGTGCTAGTGTGGTAGCGGGAGGGTTAAAGTACTTC.

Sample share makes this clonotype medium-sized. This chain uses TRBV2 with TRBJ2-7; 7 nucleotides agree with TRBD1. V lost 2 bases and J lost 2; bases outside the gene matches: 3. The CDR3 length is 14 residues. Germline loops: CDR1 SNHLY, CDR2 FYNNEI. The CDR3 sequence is CASSERTGPYEQYF. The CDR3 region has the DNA TGTGCCAGCAGTGAACGGACAGGCCCCTACGAGCAGTACTTC.

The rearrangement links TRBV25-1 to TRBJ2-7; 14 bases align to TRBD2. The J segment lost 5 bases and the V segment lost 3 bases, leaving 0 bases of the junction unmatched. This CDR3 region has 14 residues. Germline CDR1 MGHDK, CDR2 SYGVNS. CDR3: CASSEGLAGDEQYF. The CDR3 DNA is TGTGCCAGCAGTGAGGGACTAGCGGGAGACGAGCAGTACTTC.

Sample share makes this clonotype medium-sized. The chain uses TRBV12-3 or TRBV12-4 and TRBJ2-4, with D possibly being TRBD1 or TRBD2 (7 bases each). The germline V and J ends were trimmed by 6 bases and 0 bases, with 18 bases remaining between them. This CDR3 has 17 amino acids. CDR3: CASRPGEGARAKNIQYF. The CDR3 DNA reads TGTGCCAGCAGACCCGGGGAGGGGGCACGAGCCAAAAACATTCAGTACTTC.

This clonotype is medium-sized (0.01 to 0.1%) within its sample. CDR3 amino acids: CSARWELPSYEQYF. Written as DNA, the CDR3 is TGCAGTGCTAGATGGGAGCTCCCCTCCTACGAGCAGTACTTC. V is TRBV20-1 and J is TRBJ2-7, with D tentatively TRBD2 (5 bases). Germline lookup yields CDR1 DFQATT and CDR2 SNEGSKA (reference sequence). The germline V and J ends were trimmed by 2 bases and 0 bases, with 11 bases remaining between them. The length of the CDR3 is 14 residues.

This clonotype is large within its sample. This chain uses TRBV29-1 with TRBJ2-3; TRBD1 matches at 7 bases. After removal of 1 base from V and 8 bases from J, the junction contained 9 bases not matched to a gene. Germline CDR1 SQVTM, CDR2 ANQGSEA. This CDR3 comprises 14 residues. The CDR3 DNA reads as TGCAGCGTTGAAGCTTACCTCAGGGGGTCTACGCAGTATTTT. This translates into CSVEAYLRGSTQYF.

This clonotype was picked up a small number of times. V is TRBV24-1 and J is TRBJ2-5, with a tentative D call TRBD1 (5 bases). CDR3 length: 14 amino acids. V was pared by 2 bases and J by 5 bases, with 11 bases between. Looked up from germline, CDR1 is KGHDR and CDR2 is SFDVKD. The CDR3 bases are TGTGCCACCAGTGATTCTAGGGGTTTTGAGACCCAGTACTTC. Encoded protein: CATSDSRGFETQYF.

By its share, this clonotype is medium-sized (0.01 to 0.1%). The CDR3: CASSLVDEKLFF. CDR3 nucleotides: TGTGCCAGCAGCTTAGTTGATGAAAAACTGTTTTTT. The chain recombines TRBV7-9 with TRBJ1-4; D is unresolved. Trimming removed 1 base at V and 6 bases at J, with 3 bases between. Germline CDR1 reads SEHNR; CDR2 reads FQNEAQ (reference sequence). This CDR3 is built from 12 residues.

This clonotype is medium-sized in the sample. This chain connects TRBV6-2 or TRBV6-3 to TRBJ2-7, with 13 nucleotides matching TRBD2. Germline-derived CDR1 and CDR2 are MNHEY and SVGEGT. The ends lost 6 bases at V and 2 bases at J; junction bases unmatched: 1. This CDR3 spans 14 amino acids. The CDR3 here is CASSGLAGAYEQYF. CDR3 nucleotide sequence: TGTGCCAGCAGCGGACTAGCGGGAGCCTACGAGCAGTACTTC.

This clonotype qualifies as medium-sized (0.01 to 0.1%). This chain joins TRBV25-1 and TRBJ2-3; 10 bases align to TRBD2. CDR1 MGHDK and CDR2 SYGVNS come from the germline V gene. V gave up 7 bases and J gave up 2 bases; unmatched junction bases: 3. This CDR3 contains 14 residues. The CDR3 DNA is TGTGCCAGCACTAGCGGGAGCTTCACAGATACGCAGTATTTT. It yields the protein CASTSGSFTDTQYF.

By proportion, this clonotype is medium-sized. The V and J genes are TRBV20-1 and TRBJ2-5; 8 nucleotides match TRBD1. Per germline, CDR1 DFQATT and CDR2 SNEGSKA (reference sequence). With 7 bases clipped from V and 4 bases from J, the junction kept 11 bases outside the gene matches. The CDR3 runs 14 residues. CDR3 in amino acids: CSVLSPGGLETQYF. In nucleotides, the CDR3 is TGCAGTGTTCTATCCCCAGGGGGCTTAGAGACCCAGTACTTC.

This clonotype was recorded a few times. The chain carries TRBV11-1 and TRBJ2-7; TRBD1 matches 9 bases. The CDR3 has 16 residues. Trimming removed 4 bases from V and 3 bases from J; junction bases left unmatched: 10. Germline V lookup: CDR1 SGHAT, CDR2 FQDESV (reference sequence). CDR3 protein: CASSSTMDRGSYEQYF. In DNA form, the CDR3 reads TGTGCCAGCAGCTCTACCATGGACAGGGGAAGCTACGAGCAGTACTTC.

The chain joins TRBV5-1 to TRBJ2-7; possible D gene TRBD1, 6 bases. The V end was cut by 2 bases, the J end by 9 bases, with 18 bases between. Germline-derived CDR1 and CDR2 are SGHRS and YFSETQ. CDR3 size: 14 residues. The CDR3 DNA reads TGCGCCAGCAGCTTTCTCCCCGGGACATTGGGGCAGTACTTC. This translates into CASSFLPGTLGQYF.

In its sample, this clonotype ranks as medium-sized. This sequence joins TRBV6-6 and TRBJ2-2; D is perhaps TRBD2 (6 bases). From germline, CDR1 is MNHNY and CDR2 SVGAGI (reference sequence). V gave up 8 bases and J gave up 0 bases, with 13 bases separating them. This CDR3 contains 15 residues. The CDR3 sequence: CASERGLSNTGELFF. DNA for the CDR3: TGTGCCAGCGAGAGGGGACTTTCGAACACCGGGGAGCTGTTTTTT.

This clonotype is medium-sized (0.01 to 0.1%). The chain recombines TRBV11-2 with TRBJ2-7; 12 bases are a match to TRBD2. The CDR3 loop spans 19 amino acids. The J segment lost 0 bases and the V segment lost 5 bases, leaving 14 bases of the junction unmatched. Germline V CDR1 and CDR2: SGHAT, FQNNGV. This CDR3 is CASSPTASSGREPSYEQYF. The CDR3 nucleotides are TGTGCCAGCAGCCCCACGGCTTCTAGCGGGAGGGAACCCTCCTACGAGCAGTACTTC.

The CDR3 loop is CSALGLAEFPYEQYF. The CDR3 DNA follows: TGCAGTGCCCTCGGACTAGCGGAATTCCCCTACGAGCAGTACTTC. The gene calls are TRBV20-1 and TRBJ2-7; 10 bases map to TRBD2. The CDR3 is made up of 15 amino acids. Trimming took 6 bases from V and 2 from J; bases not matched to a gene: 10. From germline, CDR1 is DFQATT and CDR2 SNEGSKA (reference sequence).

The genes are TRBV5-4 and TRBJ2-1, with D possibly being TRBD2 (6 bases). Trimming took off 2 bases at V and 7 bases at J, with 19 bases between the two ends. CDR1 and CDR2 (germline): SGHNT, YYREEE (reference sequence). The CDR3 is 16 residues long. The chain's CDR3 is CASSLDPGVRANEQFF. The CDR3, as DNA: TGTGCCAGCAGCTTAGACCCGGGAGTCAGGGCTAATGAGCAGTTCTTC.

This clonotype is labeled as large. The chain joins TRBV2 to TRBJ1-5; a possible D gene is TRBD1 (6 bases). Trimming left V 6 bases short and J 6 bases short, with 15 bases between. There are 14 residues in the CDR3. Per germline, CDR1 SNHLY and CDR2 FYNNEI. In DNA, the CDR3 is TGTGCCAGCAGCAGACAGGAATTCGGTCAGCCCCAGCATTTT. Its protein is CASSRQEFGQPQHF. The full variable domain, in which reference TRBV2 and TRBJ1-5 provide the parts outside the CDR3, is EPEVTQTPSHQVTQMGQEVILRCVPISNHLYFYWYRQILGQKVEFLVSFYNNEISEKSEIFDDQFSVERPDGSNFTLKIRSTKLEDSAMYFCASSRQEFGQPQHFGDGTRLSIL.